The 8 T cell receptor beta chains presented below share a single source sample, sequenced in a study of T cells after yellow fever vaccination. Using its own MiXCR run on the 5' RACE reads, TCRdb lists one record per CDR3 protein. The sample includes some 80,000 distinct CDR3 sequences, approximately 12% of them seen just once. Sequencing used CD8+ T cells not binding an NS4B(214-222) dextramer, sorted from PBMCs, obtained around 3 weeks after the first yellow fever vaccination. The receptors come from a man younger than 35 who received the YFV17D yellow fever vaccine.

This clonotype came up a few times. The rearrangement links TRBV4-2 to TRBJ1-4; possibly TRBD1 for D (5 bases). V was trimmed by 0 bases and J by 7 bases, leaving 30 bases between them. The CDR3 sequence is 21 residues long. Germline V lookup: CDR1 LGHNA, CDR2 YNFKEQ. The CDR3 loop is CASSQDLATRFGALNSEKLFF. For the CDR3, the DNA is TGTGCCAGCAGCCAAGATCTGGCCACGCGGTTTGGGGCACTTAACTCTGAAAAACTGTTTTTT.

This rearrangement joins TRBV4-1 to TRBJ1-4; possibly TRBD1 for D (6 bases). The CDR3 spans 15 residues. CDR1 is MGHRA, CDR2 YSYEKL, per germline. The V gene lost 3 bases and the J gene lost 7 bases, with 15 bases spanning the gap. The CDR3 protein is CASSQKVGGLEKLFF. The CDR3 DNA reads as TGCGCCAGCAGCCAGAAAGTCGGGGGGCTTGAAAAACTGTTTTTT.

The chain joins TRBV4-2 to TRBJ2-7; 14 nucleotides match TRBD2. Per the germline V gene, CDR1 is LGHNA and CDR2 is YNFKEQ. The CDR3 runs to 15 residues. V trimming: 1 base; J trimming: 4 bases; junction bases outside the gene matches: 0. The CDR3 coding sequence is TGTGCCAGCAGCCAAGGACTAGCGGGGGGGTACGAGCAGTACTTC. This sequence encodes CASSQGLAGGYEQYF.

This clonotype was picked up a small number of times. V usage is TRBV27 and J usage is TRBJ2-2, with D maybe TRBD2 (6 bases). Between the trimmed V and J ends, which lost 0 bases and 8 bases, there was a span of 13 bases. The germline CDR1 and CDR2 sequences are MNHEY and SMNVEV (reference sequence). This CDR3 region has 15 residues. The CDR3 DNA follows: TGTGCCAGCAGTTTATCCGGAGGGTTGGTTGGGGAGCTGTTTTTT. Translation gives CASSLSGGLVGELFF.

This clonotype was seen at least ten times. The rearrangement uses TRBV7-6 and TRBJ2-1; D is perhaps TRBD1 (6 bases). Trimming removed 8 bases from V and 10 bases from J, with 12 bases in between. CDR1 and CDR2 from the germline V gene are SGHVS and FNYEAQ. This CDR3 has 11 amino acids. The CDR3, as DNA: TGTGCCAGCTCAGTCAGGGGCGAGCAGTTCTTC. Protein: CASSVRGEQFF.

V is TRBV7-8 and J is TRBJ2-7, with D possibly matching TRBD1 (6 bases). The CDR3 consists of 16 residues. From germline, CDR1 is SGHVS and CDR2 FQNEAQ. Trimming removed 5 bases at V and 5 bases at J, with 22 bases between. CDR3 amino acids: CASSPRGRAAGDEQYV. The CDR3 DNA reads TGTGCCAGCAGCCCTCGAGGCAGGGCGGCAGGGGACGAGCAGTACGTC.

This clonotype was detected only a few times. This chain joins TRBV29-1 and TRBJ2-2; D not certain. V was cut by 2 bases and J by 6 bases, with 4 bases left in between. CDR1 is SQVTM, CDR2 ANQGSEA, per germline. The CDR3 runs 11 residues. CDR3 DNA: TGCAGCGTTGAATTGGCCGGGGAGCTGTTTTTT. This translates into CSVELAGELFF.

This clonotype was found many times. The rearrangement uses TRBV12-3 or TRBV12-4 and TRBJ1-2, with D tentatively TRBD1 (6 bases). Trimming took 4 bases from V and 4 from J, leaving 10 bases between them. This CDR3 is built from 13 residues. The CDR3 DNA sequence: TGTGCCAGCAGTTCTTCAGGGGCCTATGGCTACACCTTC. Its protein is CASSSSGAYGYTF.